This is a list of T cell receptor beta chains from one sample in a study of CD8 T cells in ankylosing spondylitis. TCRdb fed the 5' RACE reads into MiXCR, producing one record per CDR3 protein. The data contain 150,000 or so distinct CDR3 sequences, roughly 18% of them seen just once; the ten biggest clones take up around 7.6%. The sample comprised blood, either unsorted or a sorted T cell fraction (not recorded which). The origin of the receptors is a male donor with ankylosing spondylitis or in good health (not recorded which). Each CDR3 is given with its conserved first and last residue. The order of the fields is J gene, clone size, V gene, D gene, CDR3 protein, CDR3 DNA. The D gene is left open where the match is weak. Some rows mark clone size as missing; the rest say once, few, many or name a class of expanded clone.

>TRBJ2-2|many|TRBV25-1|TRBD2
CASSEYLGGAGELFF
TGTGCCAGCAGTGAATATCTGGGGGGGGCCGGGGAGCTGTTTTTT
>TRBJ2-7|.|TRBV28|.
CASSLDLPAYEQYF
TGTGCCAGCAGTTTAGACTTACCGGCCTACGAGCAGTACTTC
>TRBJ2-1|.|TRBV7-9|TRBD2
CASSKGLAGLSEQFF
TGTGCCAGCAGCAAGGGACTAGCGGGACTATCTGAGCAGTTCTTC
>TRBJ2-7|many|TRBV5-1|.
CASSLGYDEQYF
TGCGCCAGCAGCTTGGGGTACGACGAGCAGTACTTC
>TRBJ2-2|many|TRBV5-1|.
CASSFPAGHTGELFF
TGCGCCAGCAGCTTTCCGGCAGGGCACACCGGGGAGCTGTTTTTT
>TRBJ2-7|.|TRBV28|TRBD1
CASSPPGQGLYEQYF
TGTGCCAGCAGTCCGCCGGGACAGGGTCTTTACGAGCAGTACTTC
>TRBJ1-1|few|TRBV7-6|TRBD1
CASSFGQGEGWNTEAFF
TGTGCCAGCAGCTTTGGACAGGGGGAGGGTTGGAACACTGAAGCTTTCTTT
>TRBJ2-4|.|TRBV7-2|TRBD1
CASSPGQGAGNIQYF
TGTGCCAGCAGCCCGGGACAGGGGGCCGGGAACATTCAGTACTTC
>TRBJ2-7|many|TRBV9|TRBD1
CASSPGTGYEQYF
TGTGCCAGCAGCCCCGGGACAGGGTACGAGCAGTACTTC
>TRBJ2-4|many|TRBV27|.
CASSHLTEGGWYF
TGTGCCAGCAGTCACCTTACGGAGGGGGGGTGGTACTTC
>TRBJ2-3|many|TRBV29-1|.
CSVGWTDTQYF
TGCAGCGTCGGATGGACAGATACGCAGTATTTT
>TRBJ2-1|.|TRBV20-1|.
CSIVFRGGGSYNEQFF
TGCAGCATAGTTTTTCGCGGGGGCGGCTCCTACAATGAGCAGTTCTTC
>TRBJ2-5|.|TRBV6-5|.
CASSYSPGETQYF
TGTGCCAGCAGTTACTCGCCTGGGGAGACCCAGTACTTC
>TRBJ2-1|many|TRBV4-2|.
CASSQEAYNEQFF
TGTGCCAGCAGCCAAGAGGCGTACAATGAGCAGTTCTTC
>TRBJ2-1|few|TRBV12-3/TRBV12-4|TRBD2
CASSHTGTTSQRRQFF
TGTGCCAGCAGTCACACCGGGACTACCTCCCAACGGCGGCAGTTCTTC
>TRBJ2-1|.|TRBV7-2|.
CASSKRPSGGLDEQFF
TGTGCCAGCAGCAAACGACCTTCCGGGGGCTTAGATGAGCAGTTCTTC
>TRBJ2-1|.|TRBV28|TRBD2
CASRTGTIYNEQFF
TGTGCCAGCAGAACCGGGACTATCTACAATGAGCAGTTCTTC
>TRBJ2-2|.|TRBV4-3|TRBD2
CASSQVLAGAAEELFF
TGCGCCAGCAGCCAAGTTCTAGCGGGAGCGGCCGAGGAGCTGTTTTTT
>TRBJ2-5|few|TRBV10-2|TRBD1
CASTGDRGGETQYF
TGCGCCAGCACCGGGGACAGGGGGGGAGAGACCCAGTACTTC
>TRBJ1-1|.|TRBV3-1|.
CASSQGTHRMNTEAFF
TGTGCCAGCAGCCAAGGCACACACCGGATGAACACTGAAGCTTTCTTT
>TRBJ1-5|few|TRBV5-1|.
CASSPGGGRGNQPQHF
TGCGCCAGCAGCCCGGGGGGAGGCCGCGGTAATCAGCCCCAGCATTTT
>TRBJ2-3|many|TRBV6-4|TRBD1
CASSDSAGGRGDTQYF
TGTGCCAGCAGTGACTCGGCAGGGGGAAGGGGCGATACGCAGTATTTT
>TRBJ2-5|many|TRBV12-3/TRBV12-4|.
CASSPITRLVGGETQYF
TGTGCCAGCAGCCCCATCACTCGACTAGTCGGCGGGGAGACCCAGTACTTC
>TRBJ2-7|many|TRBV12-3/TRBV12-4|.
CASSQGQTSSYEQYF
TGTGCCAGCAGCCAAGGACAGACCAGCTCCTACGAGCAGTACTTC
>TRBJ1-2|many|TRBV20-1|.
CSASQAAPGYGYTF
TGCAGTGCTAGTCAGGCGGCTCCGGGCTATGGCTACACCTTC
>TRBJ2-3|.|TRBV28|TRBD1
CASKRAGQGPTDTQYF
TGTGCCAGCAAACGGGCAGGACAGGGACCCACAGATACGCAGTATTTT
>TRBJ2-5|.|TRBV7-6|TRBD2
CASSPGLGTSDSQETQYF
TGTGCCAGCAGCCCCGGCCTCGGGACTAGCGACTCACAAGAGACCCAGTACTTC
>TRBJ2-7|.|TRBV28|.
CASSLSGPAYEQYF
TGTGCCAGCAGTTTATCCGGGCCTGCCTACGAGCAGTACTTC
>TRBJ2-5|many|TRBV24-1|.
CATSEETGGEETQYF
TGTGCCACCAGTGAAGAGACAGGAGGCGAGGAGACCCAGTACTTC
>TRBJ1-4|many|TRBV7-7|.
CASSLGPNEKLFF
TGTGCCAGCAGCTTAGGACCGAATGAAAAACTGTTTTTT
>TRBJ2-5|few|TRBV18|.
CASSPPTIETQYF
TGTGCCAGCTCACCACCCACAATTGAGACCCAGTACTTC
>TRBJ2-5|many|TRBV2|.
CASSDTGEGTQYF
TGTGCCAGCAGTGATACAGGCGAGGGGACCCAGTACTTC
>TRBJ2-1|many|TRBV5-6|.
CASSLTDNEQFF
TGTGCCAGCAGCTTGACCGACAATGAGCAGTTCTTC
>TRBJ2-4|.|TRBV3-1|TRBD2
CASCLGLSSGSSLHIQYF
TGTGCCAGCTGTTTAGGTTTGTCTAGCGGGAGTTCCCTCCACATTCAGTACTTC
>TRBJ2-1|.|TRBV12-3/TRBV12-4|TRBD2
CASTLETSGSNEQFF
TGTGCCAGCACTTTAGAGACTAGCGGGAGCAACGAGCAGTTCTTC
>TRBJ1-6|many|TRBV5-6|.
CASTGRRNSPLHF
TGTGCCAGCACTGGACGCCGGAATTCACCCCTCCACTTT
>TRBJ2-1|few|TRBV7-2|.
CASSLVVGSYNEQFF
TGTGCCAGCAGCTTGGTGGTCGGCTCCTACAATGAGCAGTTCTTC
>TRBJ2-7|.|TRBV5-1|.
CASTPGKTYEQYF
TGCGCCAGCACCCCCGGCAAGACCTACGAGCAGTACTTC
>TRBJ1-1|.|TRBV6-1|.
CASSESRGRLAFF
TGTGCCAGCAGTGAATCGAGAGGGCGTCTAGCTTTCTTT
>TRBJ2-1|.|TRBV20-1|.
CSARETILHEQFF
TGCAGTGCTAGAGAGACGATCCTGCATGAGCAGTTCTTC
>TRBJ2-4|.|TRBV6-6|TRBD1
CASSYTDRQGFYF
TGTGCCAGCAGTTACACCGATCGACAGGGTTTTTACTTC
>TRBJ2-2|few|TRBV5-1|TRBD1
CASSLTGTVNTGELFF
TGCGCCAGCAGCCTAACGGGGACAGTGAACACCGGGGAGCTGTTTTTT
>TRBJ2-5|few|TRBV5-6|.
CASRRYQETQYF
TGTGCCAGCAGGAGGTACCAAGAGACCCAGTACTTC
>TRBJ2-3|.|TRBV5-1|TRBD2
CASSLGTSGLGEDTQYF
TGCGCCAGCAGCTTGGGGACTAGCGGACTTGGGGAAGATACGCAGTATTTT
>TRBJ2-4|.|TRBV5-1|.
CASRALGKNIQYF
TGCGCCAGCAGGGCCCTTGGAAAAAACATTCAGTACTTC
>TRBJ2-3|many|TRBV20-1|TRBD2
CSASSGNTDTQYF
TGCAGTGCTAGTAGCGGGAACACAGATACGCAGTATTTT
>TRBJ2-3|.|TRBV5-4|TRBD2
CASILKAGGTDTQYF
TGTGCCAGCATACTCAAAGCGGGAGGCACAGATACGCAGTATTTT
>TRBJ2-2|.|TRBV20-1|TRBD2
CSARAGRFTGELFF
TGCAGTGCTAGAGCCGGGAGGTTTACCGGGGAGCTGTTTTTT
>TRBJ1-5|many|TRBV15|.
CATSRPGSNQPQHF
TGTGCCACCAGCAGGCCCGGTAGCAATCAGCCCCAGCATTTT
>TRBJ2-2|few|TRBV23-1|.
CASSQGEVELFF
TGCGCCAGCAGTCAGGGGGAAGTGGAGCTGTTTTTT
>TRBJ1-5|few|TRBV5-6|.
CASSLGGRLQPQHF
TGTGCCAGCAGCTTGGGGGGCAGGCTCCAGCCCCAGCATTTT
>TRBJ2-5|many|TRBV5-1|.
CASRVGRAETQYF
TGCGCCAGCAGGGTTGGCCGGGCAGAGACCCAGTACTTC
>TRBJ1-4|.|TRBV5-1|TRBD1
CASSSGDRGSDEKLFF
TGCGCCAGCAGCTCCGGGGACAGGGGGTCCGATGAAAAACTGTTTTTT
>TRBJ2-1|few|TRBV7-9|.
CASRFLDSRLNEQFF
TGTGCCAGCAGATTTCTGGACAGCCGTCTAAATGAGCAGTTCTTC